This TCR beta chain was documented in a study of regulatory and conventional T cells in RAG deficiency. Overall study findings and caveats: In Omenn syndrome, Treg and Tconv repertoires overlapped >90%. Compared with controls, unique Treg TCR beta sequences dropped roughly 94-fold in Omenn syndrome and CID/AS. In Omenn syndrome, sorted "Tregs" may be peripherally activated cells.

Trimming stripped 2 bases from V and 5 bases from J, with 13 bases between. Germline CDR1 reads SGHRS; CDR2 reads YFSETQ. The length of the CDR3 is 14 residues. Note on this clone: Its antigen is undetermined.

Regulatory T cells were sorted from blood as CD4+ CD25-high CD127-low cells. Only in-frame clones appear in the TCRdb table, and some are missing; sequencing was by immunoSEQ multiplex PCR. The sample contains roughly 28,000 clones, around nine tenths of which appear only once. The same data also went into a second study, on regulatory T cells. That source notes: Amplification used 52 TRBV primers and 13 TRBJ primers. Regulatory T cells showed the strongest V-J pair restriction and V/J gene skewing among patient repertoires.

This sequence joins TRBV5-1 and TRBJ2-5; D is ambiguous. Sequenced material: Tregs sorted from blood. The sequence was collected from a human donor in good health. This chain's CDR3 is CASSFTTTGETQYF. The CDR3 bases are TGCGCCAGCAGCTTTACCACTACCGGGGAGACCCAGTACTTC. Supplemented by reference TRBV5-1 and TRBJ2-5, the full variable domain reads KAGVTQTPRYLIKTRGQQVTLSCSPISGHRSVSWYQQTPGQGLQFLFEYFSETQRNKGNFPGRFSGRQFSNSRSEMNVSTLELGDSALYLCASSFTTTGETQYFGPGTRLLVL.